Listed here are 3 T cell receptor beta chains from one sample, sequenced in a study of CD8 T cells in Susac syndrome (dated 2019 in TCRdb). To prepare the library, the immunoSEQ multiplex PCR assay was applied. RNA was extracted with the RNeasy kit and about 0.5 to 1 ug was reverse transcribed using random hexamers. Starting from the raw public reads, TCRdb applied fastp trimming at Q25, assembled clones with MiXCR and retained in-frame beta chains. Each CDR3 protein appears once, grouped with its most common genes and DNA. The sample data list fewer than 150,000 distinct CDR3 sequences, and 91% of these were observed just once. The top ten clones comprise about 0.23% of the sample. Source material: CD8+ T cells from PBMCs. These receptors all stem from a human donor with multiple sclerosis.

This sequence joins TRBV30 and TRBJ2-1; D is perhaps TRBD2 (6 bases). V lost 0 bases to trimming and J lost 10 bases, with 16 bases between them. The CDR3 is made up of 14 amino acids. Germline values: CDR1 GTSNPN, CDR2 SVGIG (reference sequence). The CDR3 DNA reads TGTGCCTGGAGTGTCGACTCGGGAGAAGTAGAGCAGTTCTTC. It encodes CAWSVDSGEVEQFF.

This sequence joins TRBV6-2 or TRBV6-3 and TRBJ2-7; TRBD1 might be the D (6 bases). The CDR3 totals 14 residues. The V end was cut by 3 bases, the J end by 2 bases, with 11 bases between. Germline V gene sequence: CDR1 MNHEY, CDR2 SVGEGT. As DNA, the CDR3 is TGTGCCAGCAGTTATGCAGGGGAAACCTACGAGCAGTACTTC. The encoded protein is CASSYAGETYEQYF.

This chain joins TRBV30 and TRBJ2-3, with 9 bases lining up with TRBD1. This CDR3 is 15 amino acids long. J was trimmed by 4 bases and V by 2 bases; bases with no gene match: 7. CDR1 and CDR2 from the germline V gene are GTSNPN and SVGIG (reference sequence). The CDR3 sequence is CAWSTGTGMADTQYF. DNA for the CDR3: TGTGCCTGGAGTACCGGGACAGGGATGGCAGATACGCAGTATTTT.